Reported below is one TCR beta chain. Some clones are missing from TCRdb's copy, which holds only in-frame ones; the method was immunoSEQ multiplex PCR. The repertoire has approximately 7,900 clones, over 80% of them found once; the top ten carry roughly 5.1%. The data are from a study of tumor T cells in aggressive B-cell lymphoma. The germline V and J ends were trimmed by 4 bases and 11 bases, with 20 bases remaining between them. The germline V gene has CDR1 SNHLY and CDR2 FYNNEI. The CDR3 has 14 residues. This receptor was identified in an adult with diffuse large B cell lymphoma. The material sequenced was tumor tissue. The chain is built from TRBV2 and TRBJ1-1, with D tentatively TRBD1 (6 bases). The CDR3 region has the DNA TGTGCCAGCAGTGGTTTGGGCAGGGGCTTGGAGGCTTTCTTT. Protein sequence: CASSGLGRGLEAFF. Full variable domain (rest looked up from reference TRBV2 and TRBJ1-1): EPEVTQTPSHQVTQMGQEVILRCVPISNHLYFYWYRQILGQKVEFLVSFYNNEISEKSEIFDDQFSVERPDGSNFTLKIRSTKLEDSAMYFCASSGLGRGLEAFFGQGTRLTVV.